The next 14 T cell receptor beta chains were all read from a single sample in a study of blood T cell repertoires in COVID-19. Profiling relied on immunoSEQ multiplex PCR, and the TCRdb table lists in-frame clones only, not all of them. The table has 160,000 or so clones, 81% seen once. Sequencing was performed on PBMCs or T cells enriched from blood (not recorded which). The origin of the receptors is a woman in her thirties or forties with acute COVID-19.

This chain links TRBV5-1 with TRBJ1-1; the D gene is possibly TRBD1 (5 bases). The germline gives CDR1 SGHRS, CDR2 YFSETQ. This CDR3 has 15 residues. Trimming pared 6 bases from V and 0 bases from J, leaving 15 bases between. CDR3 protein: CASTLSGGLNTEAFF. The CDR3 coding sequence is TGCGCCAGCACCCTCTCCGGGGGTCTGAACACTGAAGCTTTCTTT.

This sequence joins TRBV21-1 and TRBJ2-5; whether TRBD1, the table's D call, matches the DNA was not checked. TRBV21-1 is labeled a pseudogene. There are 19 residues in the CDR3. DNA for the CDR3: TGTGCCAGCAGCAAAACGTTACGGAATACAATTCACAGGGAAGAGACCCAGTACTTC. Translated: CASSKTLRNTIHREETQYF.

J is TRBJ2-2 and V is TRBV6-5, with 9 bases that match TRBD2. V shed 8 bases, J shed 1 base, and the junction held 5 bases outside the gene matches. The CDR3 spans 15 residues. The germline CDR1 and CDR2 sequences are MNHEY and SVGAGI. The DNA of the CDR3 is TGTGCCAGCCGCGGGGGGGGCAGGAACACCGGGGAGCTGTTTTTT. This translates into CASRGGGRNTGELFF.

The V and J genes are TRBV5-4 and TRBJ1-4, with 8 bases that match TRBD1. In germline, CDR1 is SGHNT, CDR2 YYREEE (reference sequence). The CDR3 spans 15 residues. J was trimmed by 8 bases and V by 3 bases; bases with no gene match: 9. DNA for the CDR3: TGTGCCAGCAGCTCCGGACAGGGTAAAATGGAAAAACTGTTTTTT. It is translated as CASSSGQGKMEKLFF.

The rearrangement uses TRBV5-8 and TRBJ2-3, with 13 bases lining up with TRBD2. The CDR3 covers 18 residues. V shed 4 bases, J shed 7 bases, and the junction held 15 bases outside the gene matches. Per the germline V gene, CDR1 is SGHTS and CDR2 is YDEGEE. The CDR3 region has the DNA TGTGCCAGCAGCCGGGAGGTACTAGCGGGAGGGCACGGAAATACGCAGTATTTT. This gives the protein CASSREVLAGGHGNTQYF.

V gene TRBV12-3 or TRBV12-4 combines with J gene TRBJ2-1; D is perhaps TRBD1 (5 bases). Deletions cut 3 bases from V and 16 bases from J, with 16 bases between. The CDR3 length is 12 residues. DNA for the CDR3: TGTGCCAGCAGTTTTGGGGCTAGGTTTCCCTTCTTC. Protein: CASSFGARFPFF.

The genes are TRBV30 and TRBJ1-2; 7 bases map to TRBD1. Germline V gives CDR1 GTSNPN, CDR2 SVGIG (reference sequence). The J segment lost 8 bases and the V segment lost 0 bases, leaving 9 bases of the junction unmatched. CDR3 length equals 14 residues. This CDR3 reads CAWSVLGRGDGYTF. The CDR3 region has the DNA TGTGCCTGGAGTGTACTAGGCAGGGGGGACGGCTACACCTTC. Full variable domain (outside the CDR3, taken from reference TRBV30 and TRBJ1-2): SQTIHQWPATLVQPVGSPLSLECTVEGTSNPNLYWYRQAAGRGLQLLFYSVGIGQISSEVPQNLSASRPQDRQFILSSKKLLLSDSGFYLCAWSVLGRGDGYTFGSGTRLTVV.

This chain uses TRBV5-1 with TRBJ1-4; D perhaps matches TRBD1 (5 bases). The CDR3 runs to 14 residues. CDR1 and CDR2 (germline): SGHRS, YFSETQ. Trimming removed 3 bases from V and 7 bases from J, with 13 bases in between. CDR3 protein: CASSWGGDSEKLFF. CDR3 bases: TGCGCCAGCAGCTGGGGGGGAGATTCTGAAAAACTGTTTTTT.

The chain has TRBV5-4 and TRBJ2-3, with 7 bases identical to TRBD2. J lost 1 base, V lost 4 bases, and 6 bases had no gene match. The CDR3 is 15 residues long. CDR1 is SGHNT and CDR2 is YYREEE in the germline V gene (reference sequence). CDR3 DNA: TGTGCCAGCAGCCGACTAGCTGCCGGCACAGATACGCAGTATTTT. This gives the protein CASSRLAAGTDTQYF.

The chain uses TRBV29-1 and TRBJ2-1; TRBD2 matches at 13 bases. The J segment lost 5 bases and the V segment lost 7 bases, leaving 8 bases of the junction unmatched. The CDR3 has 15 amino acids. Germline CDR1 SQVTM, CDR2 ANQGSEA. CDR3 sequence reads: CSGRTSGSTDNEQFF. CDR3 nucleotides: TGCAGCGGGCGGACTAGCGGGAGTACGGACAATGAGCAGTTCTTC.

The chain links TRBV27 to TRBJ1-2, with TRBD1 identical over 8 bases. The germline V gene has CDR1 MNHEY and CDR2 SMNVEV (reference sequence). V lost 7 bases, J lost 4 bases, and 5 bases stayed unmatched. The CDR3 covers 13 residues. The chain's CDR3 is CASKRQGSYGYTF. In DNA, the CDR3 is TGTGCCAGCAAAAGACAGGGGTCCTATGGCTACACCTTC.

The chain joins TRBV7-9 to TRBJ2-5; 12 nucleotides agree with TRBD2. V shed 1 base, J shed 1 base, and the junction held 7 bases outside the gene matches. The CDR3 is 18 amino acids. Germline V lookup: CDR1 SEHNR, CDR2 FQNEAQ (reference sequence). CDR3 DNA sequence: TGTGCCAGCAGCTTAGTGGTGACTAGCGGGAGCGTCCAAGAGACCCAGTACTTC. Translated, it gives CASSLVVTSGSVQETQYF.

The rearrangement uses TRBV4-2 and TRBJ1-2; possible D gene TRBD1, 6 bases. The CDR3 spans 15 residues. Germline V gives CDR1 LGHNA, CDR2 YNFKEQ. V was clipped by 0 bases and J by 5 bases, with 13 bases between them. Written as DNA, the CDR3 is TGTGCCAGCAGCCAAGATCTCAGGGACACTTATGGCTACACCTTC. As protein: CASSQDLRDTYGYTF.

V gene TRBV5-1 combines with J gene TRBJ1-1; 9 bases align to TRBD1. The V and J ends lost 4 bases and 1 base, in that order; junction bases with no gene match: 8. This CDR3 comprises 16 residues. The germline V gene has CDR1 SGHRS and CDR2 YFSETQ. CDR3 loop: CASSLGTGRANTEAFF. The CDR3 DNA follows: TGCGCCAGCAGCCTCGGGACAGGGAGGGCGAACACTGAAGCTTTCTTT.